This T cell receptor beta chain was captured in a study of patients and donors after allogeneic stem cell transplantation. Via MiXCR, TCRdb re-called the RT-PCR reads, giving one row per CDR3 protein. The sample holds some 150,000 distinct CDR3 sequences, 37% seen once. This sequence originates from a human donor who was either an allogeneic HSCT recipient or a stem cell or donor lymphocyte infusion donor (not recorded which). It is not recorded whose cells these are; they may come from a transplant donor. The material sequenced was blood, either unsorted or a sorted T cell fraction (not recorded which).

The CDR3 DNA reads as TGTGCCAGCAGCTTGGAAGGCGTTGGCAATGAGCAGTTCTTC. Its translation is CASSLEGVGNEQFF. The chain uses TRBV5-5 and TRBJ2-1; D is unresolved. V was shortened by 0 bases and J by 6 bases, with 10 bases between the two germline ends. The CDR3 loop spans 14 amino acids. The germline V gene has CDR1 SGHKS and CDR2 YYEKEE (reference sequence).